Following are 2 T cell receptor beta chains from one sample sequenced in a study of blood T cells in healthy people across ages. A second about 7 to 11 cycle PCR used barcoded and J-beta primers. TCRdb independently ran MiXCR on the 5' RACE reads; one entry per CDR3 protein. This table holds around 850,000 distinct CDR3 sequences, approximately 35% found once. The sequencing sample was made of blood. These receptor sequences come from a man aged 18 to 29 in good health.

This clonotype occurred many times. The chain couples TRBV20-1 to TRBJ2-3; 7 bases map to TRBD2. There are 14 residues in the CDR3. Per germline, CDR1 DFQATT and CDR2 SNEGSKA (reference sequence). The ends lost 3 bases at V and 1 base at J; junction bases unmatched: 4. CDR3 sequence reads: CSARGGYRTDTQYF. Written as DNA, the CDR3 is TGCAGTGCTAGGGGGGGGTATCGCACAGATACGCAGTATTTT.

On this clonotype itself: At one end the junction does not follow the germline gene, possibly because of a read error. CDR3 sequence reads: CAWRDSYNSPPHF. CDR3 DNA sequence: TGTGCCTGGAGGGACAGTTATAATTCACCCCCCCACTTT. The J gene is TRBJ1-6, the V gene TRBV30; perhaps TRBD1 as D (6 bases). Germline assignment: CDR1 GTSNPN and CDR2 SVGIG (reference sequence). This CDR3 has 13 amino acids.